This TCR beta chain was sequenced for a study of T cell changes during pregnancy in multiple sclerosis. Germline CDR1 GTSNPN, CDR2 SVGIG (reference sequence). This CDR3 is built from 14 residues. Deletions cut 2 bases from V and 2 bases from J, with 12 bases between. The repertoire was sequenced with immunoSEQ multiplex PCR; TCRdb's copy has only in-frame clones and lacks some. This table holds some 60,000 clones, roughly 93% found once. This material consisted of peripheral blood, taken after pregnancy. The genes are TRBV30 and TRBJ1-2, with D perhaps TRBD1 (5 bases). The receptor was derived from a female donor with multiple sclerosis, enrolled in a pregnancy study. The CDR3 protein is CAWSPGLRNYGYTF. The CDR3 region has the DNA TGTGCCTGGAGTCCGGGACTCAGGAACTATGGCTACACCTTC.